This T cell receptor beta chain derives from a study of T cells in Graves' hyperthyroidism and ophthalmopathy. Authors of the study amplified TCR beta CDR3 regions from RNA transcripts. A first-round RT-PCR of the TCR CDR3 used the HTBI primer set. TCRdb ran MiXCR on the multiplex PCR reads and lists one entry per CDR3 protein. The data show hundreds of thousands of distinct CDR3 sequences, approximately 14% seen once. This clonotype was counted between two and nine times. Germline V gene data show CDR1 as LGHDT and CDR2 as YNNKEL (reference sequence). V lost 11 bases and J lost 4, with 13 bases in between. There are 12 residues in the CDR3. With duration under 3 months, ophthalmopathy was active: Clinical Activity Score at least 3, NOSPECS at least 4.

The J gene is TRBJ2-3, the V gene TRBV3-1; D possibly corresponds to TRBD2 (5 bases). The TCR originated in a man between 18 and 29 years old with Graves' ophthalmopathy. Sequencing was performed on blood. The CDR3 spells CAAGGSSDTQYF. CDR3 sequence (DNA): TGTGCCGCGGGTGGGAGCTCAGATACGCAGTATTTT.